A single sample gave rise to the 10 T cell receptor beta chains below, sequenced in a study of blood T cell repertoires in COVID-19. Sequencing was performed with immunoSEQ multiplex PCR; in TCRdb, only in-frame clones are kept and a portion is missing. Of about 74,000 clones in the sample, just over 85% were seen once. The sample was peripheral blood. The receptors were sampled from a woman aged 80 or over with active or convalescent COVID-19.

CDR3: CASEGTGLNTEAFF. CDR3 DNA sequence: TGTGCCAGCGAGGGTACAGGGCTGAACACTGAAGCTTTCTTT. The rearrangement joins TRBV5-5 to TRBJ1-1, with D possibly matching TRBD1 (6 bases). Germline V gene data show CDR1 as SGHKS and CDR2 as YYEKEE (reference sequence). There are 14 residues in the CDR3. V lost 7 bases and J lost 0, with 13 bases in between. Supplemented by reference TRBV5-5 and TRBJ1-1, the full variable domain reads DAGVTQSPTHLIKTRGQQVTLRCSPISGHKSVSWYQQVLGQGPQFIFQYYEKEERGRGNFPDRFSARQFPNYSSELNVNALLLGDSALYLCASEGTGLNTEAFFGQGTRLTVV.

The chain links TRBV7-2 to TRBJ2-5, with 10 positions matching TRBD2. Germline V gene sequence: CDR1 SGHTA, CDR2 FQGNSA. V dropped 4 bases and J dropped 1; count of bases not matched to a gene: 6. This CDR3 is built from 16 residues. CDR3 DNA: TGTGCCAGCAGCTCTCTAGCGGGGGCCGCCCAAGAGACCCAGTACTTC. Translating gives CASSSLAGAAQETQYF.

The chain carries TRBV7-9 and TRBJ1-5; no definite D call. V was shortened by 3 bases and J by 0 bases, with 3 bases between the two germline ends. The length of the CDR3 is 13 residues. The germline V gene encodes CDR1 SEHNR and CDR2 FQNEAQ (reference sequence). In DNA form, the CDR3 reads TGTGCCAGCAGCTTGAGTAGCAATCAGCCCCAGCATTTT. Translated: CASSLSSNQPQHF.

The chain recombines TRBV7-9 with TRBJ1-1, with D possibly matching TRBD1 (6 bases). The CDR3 extends over 14 amino acids. CDR1 and CDR2 from the germline V gene are SEHNR and FQNEAQ (reference sequence). With 3 bases removed from V and 1 base from J, the gap between germline ends came to 9 bases. As DNA, the CDR3 is TGTGCCAGCAGCTTTCAACAGGGGAACACTGAAGCTTTCTTT. Translation: CASSFQQGNTEAFF.

The CDR3 DNA follows: TGTGCCAGCAGCCGTGGGACAGAATACGAGCAGTACTTC. Its translation: CASSRGTEYEQYF. The chain is built from TRBV7-2 and TRBJ2-7; 7 bases agree with TRBD1. Trimming took 5 bases from V and 4 from J; bases not matched to a gene: 5. CDR3 length: 13 amino acids. Germline CDR1 and CDR2: SGHTA and FQGNSA.

V and J are TRBV15 and TRBJ2-2; the D is unclear. Germline CDR1 LNHNV, CDR2 YYDKDF (reference sequence). The length of the CDR3 is 16 residues. Trimming stripped 4 bases from V and 0 bases from J, with 12 bases between. CDR3 DNA sequence: TGTGCCACCAGCAAAAGTAAAAGCGCGAACACCGGGGAGCTGTTTTTT. Its translation is CATSKSKSANTGELFF.

The genes are TRBV18 and TRBJ1-1; no reliable D call. Trimming removed 6 bases from V and 0 bases from J, with 8 bases in between. Germline V lookup: CDR1 KGHSH, CDR2 LQKENI. This CDR3 is built from 13 residues. The CDR3 reads CASSPSLNTEAFF. The CDR3 coding sequence is TGTGCCAGCTCTCCGAGTTTGAACACTGAAGCTTTCTTT.

The rearrangement links TRBV5-1 to TRBJ1-1; D remains unclear. V lost 1 base and J 1 base, leaving 11 bases between the germline ends. This CDR3 comprises 15 residues. In germline, CDR1 is SGHRS, CDR2 YFSETQ. The CDR3 nucleotides are TGCGCCAGCAGCTTGCTCTCGGGGTCGAACACTGAAGCTTTCTTT. Its translation: CASSLLSGSNTEAFF.

This clone was counted once. The rearrangement links TRBV5-1 to TRBJ2-5; tentative D call: TRBD2 (6 bases). This CDR3 spans 15 amino acids. The germline CDR1 and CDR2 sequences are SGHRS and YFSETQ. The V gene lost 3 bases and the J gene lost 2 bases, with 14 bases spanning the gap. Here the CDR3 DNA reads TGCGCCAGCAGCTCAGCCCTGGGGGGACAAGAGACCCAGTACTTC. Translating it yields CASSSALGGQETQYF.

The chain carries TRBV30 and TRBJ2-5; TRBD2 matches 7 bases. Trimming removed 2 bases from V and 1 base from J; junction bases left unmatched: 10. The CDR3 contains 16 residues. CDR1 is GTSNPN and CDR2 is SVGIG in the germline V gene (reference sequence). CDR3 loop: CAWSQSSGYLQETQYF. CDR3 nucleotide sequence: TGTGCCTGGAGTCAAAGTAGCGGGTACCTCCAAGAGACCCAGTACTTC.